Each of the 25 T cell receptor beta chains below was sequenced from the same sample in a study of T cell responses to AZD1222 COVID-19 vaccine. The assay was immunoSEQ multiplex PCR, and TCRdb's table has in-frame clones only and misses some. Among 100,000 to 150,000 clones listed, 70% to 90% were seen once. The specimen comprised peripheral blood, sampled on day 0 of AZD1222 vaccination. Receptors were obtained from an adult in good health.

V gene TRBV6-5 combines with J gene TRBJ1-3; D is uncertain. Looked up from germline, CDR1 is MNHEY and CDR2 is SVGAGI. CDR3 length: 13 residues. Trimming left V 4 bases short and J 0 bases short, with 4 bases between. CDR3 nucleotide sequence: TGTGCCAGCAGTTCTGGCTCTGGAAACACCATATATTTT. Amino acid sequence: CASSSGSGNTIYF.

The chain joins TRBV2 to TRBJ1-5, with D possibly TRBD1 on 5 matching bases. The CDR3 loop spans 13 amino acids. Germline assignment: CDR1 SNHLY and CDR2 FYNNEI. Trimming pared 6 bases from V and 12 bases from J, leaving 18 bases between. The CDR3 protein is CASRPGTPRIQHF. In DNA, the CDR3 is TGTGCCAGCAGACCCGGGACCCCTCGCATCCAGCATTTT.

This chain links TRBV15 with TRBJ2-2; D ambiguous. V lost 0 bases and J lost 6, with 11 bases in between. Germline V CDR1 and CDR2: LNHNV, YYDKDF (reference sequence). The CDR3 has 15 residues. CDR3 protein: CATSRDPTPAGELFF. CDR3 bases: TGTGCCACCAGCAGAGATCCAACCCCCGCCGGGGAGCTGTTTTTT.

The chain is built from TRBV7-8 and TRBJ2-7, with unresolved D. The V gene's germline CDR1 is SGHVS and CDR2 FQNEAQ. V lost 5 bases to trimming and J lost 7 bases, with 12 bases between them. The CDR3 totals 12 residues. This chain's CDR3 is CASSLTGGEQYF. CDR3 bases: TGTGCCAGCAGCCTTACGGGTGGGGAGCAGTACTTC.

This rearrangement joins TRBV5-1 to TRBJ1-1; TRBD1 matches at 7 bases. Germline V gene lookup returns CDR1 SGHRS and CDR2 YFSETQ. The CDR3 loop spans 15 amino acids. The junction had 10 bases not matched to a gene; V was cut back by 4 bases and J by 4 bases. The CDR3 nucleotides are TGCGCCAGCAGCCCAAAGACAGGGACGGTCACTGAAGCTTTCTTT. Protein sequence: CASSPKTGTVTEAFF.

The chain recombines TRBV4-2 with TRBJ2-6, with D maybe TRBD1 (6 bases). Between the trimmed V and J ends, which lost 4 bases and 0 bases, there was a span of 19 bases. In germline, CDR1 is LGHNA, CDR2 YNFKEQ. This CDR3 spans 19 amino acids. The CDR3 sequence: CASSLRQDSPASGANVLTF. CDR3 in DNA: TGTGCCAGCAGCCTCAGACAGGATTCCCCTGCCTCTGGGGCCAACGTCCTGACTTTC.

This chain's CDR3 is CASRKGPAQPQHF. The CDR3 bases are TGTGCCAGCAGAAAAGGACCAGCCCAGCCCCAGCATTTT. This chain uses TRBV12-3 or TRBV12-4 with TRBJ1-5; D ambiguous. V was pared by 6 bases and J by 7 bases, with 13 bases between. The CDR3 is 13 amino acids.

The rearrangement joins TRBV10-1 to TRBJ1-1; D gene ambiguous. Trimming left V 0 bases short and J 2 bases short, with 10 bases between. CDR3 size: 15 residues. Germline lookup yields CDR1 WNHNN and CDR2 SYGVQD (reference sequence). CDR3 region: CASSESRGANTEAFF. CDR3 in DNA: TGCGCCAGCAGTGAGTCGAGAGGTGCAAACACTGAAGCTTTCTTT.

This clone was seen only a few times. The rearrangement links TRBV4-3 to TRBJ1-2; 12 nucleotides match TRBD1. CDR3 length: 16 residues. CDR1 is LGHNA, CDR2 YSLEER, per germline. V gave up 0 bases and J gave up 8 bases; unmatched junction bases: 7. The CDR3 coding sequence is TGCGCCAGCAGCCAAGATATGGGACAGGGGGCTTTCGGCTACACCTTC. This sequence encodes CASSQDMGQGAFGYTF.

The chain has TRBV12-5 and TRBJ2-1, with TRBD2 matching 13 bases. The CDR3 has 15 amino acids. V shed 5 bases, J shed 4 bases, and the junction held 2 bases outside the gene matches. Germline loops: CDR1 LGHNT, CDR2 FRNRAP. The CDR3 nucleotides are TGTGCTAGTGGTCAGGGACTAGCGGGGTACAATGAGCAGTTCTTC. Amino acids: CASGQGLAGYNEQFF.

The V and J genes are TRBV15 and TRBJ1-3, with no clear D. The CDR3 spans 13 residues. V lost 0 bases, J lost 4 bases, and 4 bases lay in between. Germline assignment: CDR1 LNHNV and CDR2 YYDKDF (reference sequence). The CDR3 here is CATSRDKGNTIYF. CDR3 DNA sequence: TGTGCCACCAGCAGAGATAAGGGAAACACCATATATTTT.

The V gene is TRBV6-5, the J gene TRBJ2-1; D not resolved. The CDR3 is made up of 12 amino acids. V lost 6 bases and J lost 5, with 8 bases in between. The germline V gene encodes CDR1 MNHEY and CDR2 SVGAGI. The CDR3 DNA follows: TGTGCCAGCAGCCGACGGGACAATGAGCAGTTCTTC. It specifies CASSRRDNEQFF.

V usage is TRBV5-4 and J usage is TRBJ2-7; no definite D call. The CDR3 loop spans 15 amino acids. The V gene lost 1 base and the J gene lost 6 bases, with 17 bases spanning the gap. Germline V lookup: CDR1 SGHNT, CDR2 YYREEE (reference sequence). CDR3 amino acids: CASSLPSGSTGEQYF. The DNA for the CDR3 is TGTGCCAGCAGCTTGCCTTCGGGCAGCACCGGCGAGCAGTACTTC.

The CDR3 loop reads CASSGQGATGELFF. CDR3 bases: TGTGCCAGCAGCGGGCAGGGGGCTACCGGGGAGCTGTTTTTT. The chain couples TRBV11-2 to TRBJ2-2; 8 nucleotides agree with TRBD1. CDR1 and CDR2 (germline): SGHAT, FQNNGV. J was trimmed by 5 bases and V by 5 bases; bases with no gene match: 4. The CDR3 extends over 14 amino acids.

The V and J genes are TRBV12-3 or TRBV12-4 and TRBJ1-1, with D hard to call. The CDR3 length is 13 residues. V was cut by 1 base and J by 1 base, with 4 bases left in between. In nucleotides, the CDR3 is TGTGCCAGCAGTTTAGAAAGGAACACTGAAGCTTTCTTT. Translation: CASSLERNTEAFF.

The CDR3 is CASSVLGGNTEAFF. For the CDR3, the DNA is TGCGCCAGCAGTGTTCTGGGGGGGAACACTGAAGCTTTCTTT. V and J are TRBV5-1 and TRBJ1-1, with D possibly TRBD1 on 5 matching bases. This CDR3 has 14 residues. With 5 bases removed from V and 1 base from J, the gap between germline ends came to 12 bases. The germline V gene has CDR1 SGHRS and CDR2 YFSETQ.

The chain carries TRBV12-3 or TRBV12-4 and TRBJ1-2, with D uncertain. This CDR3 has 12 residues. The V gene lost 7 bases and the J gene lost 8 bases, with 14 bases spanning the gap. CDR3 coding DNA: TGTGCCAGCACCCCAGGCTTTGGGGGCTACACCTTC. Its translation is CASTPGFGGYTF.

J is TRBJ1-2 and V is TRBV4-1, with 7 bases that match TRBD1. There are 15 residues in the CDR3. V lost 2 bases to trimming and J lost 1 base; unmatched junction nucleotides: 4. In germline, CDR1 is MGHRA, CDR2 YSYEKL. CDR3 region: CASSQRAGGNYGYTF. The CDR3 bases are TGCGCCAGCAGCCAACGCGCAGGGGGTAACTATGGCTACACCTTC.

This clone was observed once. The CDR3 DNA sequence: TGCGCCAGCAGGGGGGGACTAGCGGGCTACCAAGAGACCCAGTACTTC. It encodes CASRGGLAGYQETQYF. The V and J genes are TRBV10-2 and TRBJ2-5; 12 bases are a match to TRBD2. V dropped 6 bases and J dropped 0; count of bases not matched to a gene: 5. Germline values: CDR1 WSHSY, CDR2 SAAADI. This CDR3 contains 16 residues.

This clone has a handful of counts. The CDR3 DNA sequence: TGTGCCAGCAGCATCGATAGCGGGGGTTACAATGAGCAGTTCTTC. Amino acids: CASSIDSGGYNEQFF. The chain is built from TRBV2 and TRBJ2-1, with 9 bases fitting TRBD2. With V trimmed by 6 bases and J by 4 bases, 7 bases remained unmatched. The germline V gene encodes CDR1 SNHLY and CDR2 FYNNEI. This CDR3 spans 15 amino acids.

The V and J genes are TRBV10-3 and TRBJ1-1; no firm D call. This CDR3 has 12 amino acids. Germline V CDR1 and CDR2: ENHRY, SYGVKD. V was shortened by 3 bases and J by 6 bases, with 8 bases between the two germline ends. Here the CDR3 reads CAISEAGPEAFF. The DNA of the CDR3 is TGTGCCATCAGTGAAGCTGGGCCTGAAGCTTTCTTT.

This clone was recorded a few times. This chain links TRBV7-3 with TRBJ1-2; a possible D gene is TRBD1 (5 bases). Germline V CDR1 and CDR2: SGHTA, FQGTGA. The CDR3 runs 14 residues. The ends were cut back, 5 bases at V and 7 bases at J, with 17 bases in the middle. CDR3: CASSPTRDGGGYTF. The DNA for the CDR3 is TGTGCCAGCAGCCCCACTCGGGACGGTGGTGGCTACACCTTC.

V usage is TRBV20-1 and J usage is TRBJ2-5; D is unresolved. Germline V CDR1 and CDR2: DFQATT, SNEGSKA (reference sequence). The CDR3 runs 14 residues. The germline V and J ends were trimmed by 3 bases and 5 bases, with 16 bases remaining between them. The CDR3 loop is CSASKVGREETQYF. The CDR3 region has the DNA TGCAGTGCTAGTAAGGTTGGTCGTGAGGAGACCCAGTACTTC.

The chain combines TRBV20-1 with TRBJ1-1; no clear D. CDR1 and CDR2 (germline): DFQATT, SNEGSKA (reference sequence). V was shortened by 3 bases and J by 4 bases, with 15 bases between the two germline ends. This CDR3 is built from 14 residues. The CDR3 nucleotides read TGCAGTGCTAGTTTCCTTTCGACAAGCACTGAAGCTTTCTTT. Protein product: CSASFLSTSTEAFF.

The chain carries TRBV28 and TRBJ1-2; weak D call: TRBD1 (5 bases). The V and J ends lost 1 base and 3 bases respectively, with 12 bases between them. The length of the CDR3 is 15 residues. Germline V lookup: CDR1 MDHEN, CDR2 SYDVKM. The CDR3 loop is CASSLSSGGYYGYTF. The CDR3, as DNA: TGTGCCAGCAGTTTATCCTCGGGGGGTTACTATGGCTACACCTTC.